This entry describes one T cell receptor (beta chain). The data were obtained in a study of blood T cell repertoires in COVID-19. Looking at the study overall: Samples of COVID-19 (acute and convalescent) were obtained from the United States, Italy and Spain. Sources were T cells, B-cell-depleted T cells, or PBMCs; the material itself was cDNA or gDNA.

Original data processing: Using reference gene primer amplification, nucleated cell counts were estimated. The table came from immunoSEQ multiplex PCR; TCRdb's copy has only in-frame clones and leaves some out. V and J calls and clone size follow that table, whereas D and trimming were derived from the DNA. This sample has under 200,000 clones; 88% occur once, and the top ten carry roughly 5.6%. The CDR3 is made up of 15 amino acids. Germline V gene sequence: CDR1 MDHEN, CDR2 SYDVKM. V was clipped by 6 bases and J by 3 bases; unmatched bases: 9. The chain is built from TRBV28 and TRBJ1-2; 8 bases line up with TRBD1. What was sequenced was peripheral blood. The clonotype was recovered from a middle-aged man with active or convalescent COVID-19. The CDR3 loop reads CASRVQGASYYGYTF. In DNA form, the CDR3 reads TGTGCCAGCAGAGTTCAGGGGGCTTCTTACTATGGCTACACCTTC.